Listed below are T cell receptor beta chains from one sample, sequenced in a study of T cell repertoires in cytomegalovirus infection. TCRdb re-derived calls from the reads in MiXCR, one entry per CDR3 protein. Here the sample spans 400,000 or so distinct CDR3 sequences, approximately 31% being singletons. The specimen sequenced was PBMCs. The source of these receptors is a human donor in good health (CMV status not recorded). Some clones in this sample may be carry-over from other donors' samples. Each CDR3 is given with its conserved first and last residue. A D gene is named only where the DNA matches it firmly. Where a row states a size, it is once, few, many or the class of an expanded clone; other rows omit it.

j_gene | abundance | d_gene | v_gene | CDR3nt | CDR3aa
TRBJ1-1 | few | . | TRBV2 | TGTGCCAGCAGTGCGGAACAGGGATTGAGGAACACTGAAGCTTTCTTT | CASSAEQGLRNTEAFF
TRBJ2-7 | few | . | TRBV7-2 | TGTGCCAGCAGCTTAGCGGGCATCCACGAGCAGTACTTC | CASSLAGIHEQYF
TRBJ1-2 | . | TRBD1 | TRBV5-1 | TGCGCCAGCAGCTGGGACAGGGCAGGAGGCTACACCTTC | CASSWDRAGGYTF
TRBJ1-1 | many | . | TRBV7-2 | TGTGCCAGCAGCTTAGATCGAGTGGTCACTGAAGCTTTCTTT | CASSLDRVVTEAFF
TRBJ1-1 | few | . | TRBV29-1 | TGCAGCGTTGAAGAGCCATCAAACACTGAAGCTTTCTTT | CSVEEPSNTEAFF
TRBJ1-1 | many | . | TRBV7-2 | TGTGCCAGCAGCCCCTACACCATAACTGAAGCTTTCTTT | CASSPYTITEAFF
TRBJ1-2 | few | . | TRBV12-3/TRBV12-4 | TGTGCCAGCACCCCGGGACCGGACTATGGCTACACCTTC | CASTPGPDYGYTF
TRBJ2-7 | . | . | TRBV6-2/TRBV6-3 | TGTGCCAGCAAGTTTACATCGGGGTACGAGCAGTACTTC | CASKFTSGYEQYF
TRBJ2-5 | . | TRBD2 | TRBV24-1 | TGTGCCACCAGTGAGAGCGGGAGCCAAGAGACCCAGTACTTC | CATSESGSQETQYF
TRBJ1-4 | few | . | TRBV7-9 | TGTGCCAGCAGCTTAGACGGAAATGAAAAACTGTTTTTT | CASSLDGNEKLFF
TRBJ1-5 | many | . | TRBV7-8 | TGTGCCAGCAGCCCAGCGGGGGGACAGCCCCAGCATTTT | CASSPAGGQPQHF
TRBJ2-2 | few | TRBD1 | TRBV7-7 | TGTGCTAGCAGCACAGCCTACAGGGGAAACACCGGGGAGCTGTTTTTT | CASSTAYRGNTGELFF
TRBJ2-5 | . | TRBD2 | TRBV30 | TGTGCCTGGAAAGCGGGGGGACAAGAGACCCAGTACTTC | CAWKAGGQETQYF
TRBJ1-2 | many | . | TRBV7-2 | TGTGCCATCTCGCCGGGACGGCTCTATGGCTACACCTTC | CAISPGRLYGYTF
TRBJ1-1 | few | TRBD1 | TRBV6-5 | TGTGCCAGCAGTTACGGACAGGGGATAAACACTGAAGCTTTCTTT | CASSYGQGINTEAFF
TRBJ2-7 | . | TRBD2 | TRBV27 | TGTGCCAGCAGCCGCTCGGGACTAGCGGGACGCTCCTACGAGCAGTACTTC | CASSRSGLAGRSYEQYF
TRBJ2-1 | . | . | TRBV7-8 | TGTGCCAGCAGCTTAGGGGTCCTCGATGAGCAGTTCTTC | CASSLGVLDEQFF